Relative to its sample, the clone carrying this TCR beta chain is medium-sized. These data belong to a study of blood T cell repertoires in COVID-19. Study context: Italy, Spain and the United States were the sources of the convalescent and acute COVID-19 samples. T cells, B-cell-depleted T cells, or PBMCs supplied cDNA or gDNA.

Germline CDR1 GTSNPN, CDR2 SVGIG (reference sequence). V dropped 3 bases and J dropped 0; count of bases not matched to a gene: 6. The CDR3 has 16 amino acids. As handled by the study authors: Amplification of reference gene primers provided the estimated nucleated cell counts. Clones were sequenced by immunoSEQ multiplex PCR, and TCRdb holds only the in-frame ones, with some missing. V and J calls and clone size are given by that table; D and trimming were obtained from the DNA. The table shows 200,000 or so clones, with approximately 84% occurring only once. The sequencing input was peripheral blood. The chain has TRBV30 and TRBJ2-1; 9 positions match TRBD2. This TCR derives from a human donor with acute or convalescent COVID-19. The donor label of this sample is uncertain. CDR3 nucleotide sequence: TGTGCCTGGAGCCTGCGGGGGGGGAGCTCCTACAATGAGCAGTTCTTC. This gives the protein CAWSLRGGSSYNEQFF.